The 8 T cell receptor beta chains given below trace back to one sample, sequenced in a study of blood T cell repertoires in COVID-19. Clones were read by immunoSEQ multiplex PCR, and TCRdb kept only the in-frame ones, dropping some. The sample carries 150,000 or so clones, about 82% recorded once. Sequences were obtained from peripheral blood. The receptors originated from an older woman with acute or convalescent COVID-19.

This clone was detected only once. This chain joins TRBV14 and TRBJ2-7; 7 nucleotides match TRBD1. Germline assignment: CDR1 SGHDN and CDR2 FVKESK. This CDR3 has 15 amino acids. With 4 bases clipped from V and 1 base from J, the junction kept 7 bases outside the gene matches. In DNA form, the CDR3 reads TGTGCCAGCAGCCTACAGACAGGGCATTCCTACGAGCAGTACTTC. Its protein is CASSLQTGHSYEQYF.

The rearrangement joins TRBV4-1 to TRBJ2-3; D perhaps matches TRBD2 (5 bases). This CDR3 is built from 13 residues. Deletions cut 2 bases from V and 6 bases from J, with 9 bases between. The V gene's germline CDR1 is MGHRA and CDR2 YSYEKL. CDR3 DNA sequence: TGCGCCAGCAGCCAACTAGCCGGGGATACGCAGTATTTT. Encoded protein: CASSQLAGDTQYF.

The V call is TRBV6-5, the J call TRBJ2-1; D may be TRBD1 (6 bases). The germline CDR1 and CDR2 sequences are MNHEY and SVGAGI. CDR3 length equals 15 residues. Trimming removed 9 bases from V and 4 bases from J, with 19 bases in between. CDR3 nucleotide sequence: TGTGCCAGTATTGGTCAGGGGCCCGTGTACAATGAGCAGTTCTTC. Protein product: CASIGQGPVYNEQFF.

The gene calls are TRBV3-1 (or the pseudogene TRBV3-2) and TRBJ2-3, with 10 nucleotides matching TRBD2. The junction had 5 bases not matched to a gene; V was cut back by 3 bases and J by 2 bases. Germline V gene data show CDR1 as LGHDT and CDR2 as YNNKEL (reference sequence). This CDR3 has 16 amino acids. CDR3: CASSQGSGGDTDTQYF. The CDR3 DNA sequence: TGTGCCAGCAGCCAGGGGAGCGGGGGGGACACAGATACGCAGTATTTT.

This chain uses TRBV2 with TRBJ2-1, with D maybe TRBD1 (6 bases). In germline, CDR1 is SNHLY, CDR2 FYNNEI. V was clipped by 7 bases and J by 5 bases, with 21 bases between them. The CDR3 sequence is 16 residues long. The CDR3 here is CASISFLGDRNNEQFF. CDR3 nucleotides: TGTGCCAGCATTAGTTTTCTGGGCGACAGGAACAATGAGCAGTTCTTC.

This clone came up once. This sequence joins TRBV10-3 and TRBJ2-3; tentative D call: TRBD1 (6 bases). CDR3 size: 15 residues. Trimming cost V 4 bases and J 6 bases, with 17 bases left between them. In germline, CDR1 is ENHRY, CDR2 SYGVKD. DNA of the CDR3: TGTGCCATCAGTGGCGTCTTTGGGGGCGAGGATACGCAGTATTTT. The encoded protein is CAISGVFGGEDTQYF.

The chain links TRBV10-3 to TRBJ1-2; D is possibly TRBD1 (5 bases). This CDR3 has 16 amino acids. Germline assignment: CDR1 ENHRY and CDR2 SYGVKD. V lost 3 bases and J 5 bases, leaving 19 bases between the germline ends. The CDR3 loop reads CAISDPGNLAAYGYTF. In DNA, the CDR3 is TGTGCCATCAGTGACCCAGGGAACTTAGCCGCATATGGCTACACCTTC.

In DNA, the CDR3 is TGTGCCAGCAAAGCGGCAGGGGGGTTCACTGAAGCTTTCTTT. The encoded protein is CASKAAGGFTEAFF. This sequence joins TRBV6-5 and TRBJ1-1; 7 bases map to TRBD1. CDR1 and CDR2 from the germline V gene are MNHEY and SVGAGI. J was trimmed by 4 bases and V by 7 bases; bases with no gene match: 9. The CDR3 contains 14 residues.